This T cell receptor beta chain derives from a study of blood T cell repertoires in COVID-19 (dated by TCRdb to 2019 to 2021). Turning to the overall study: Collaborator samples came from the United States, Italy and Spain and covered acute and convalescent phases of COVID-19. HLA class I and class II types, where available, came from metadata supplied by the sample provider rather than from assay-based typing. The prospective study material was composed of cDNA or gDNA derived from T cells, B-cell-depleted T cells, or PBMCs. The repertoires were released in a freely available public database meant as a resource for research on the immune response to SARS-CoV-2. A de-identified subject ID, COVID-19 status, age in years and sex were almost always included in the sample metadata. Samples came from the ongoing ImmuneRACE study (first 160 participants) plus 1,254 subjects from 6 global collaborators. The dataset comprised deeply sampled blood TCRbeta repertoires from subjects exposed to, actively infected with, or recovered from COVID-19.

The germline V gene (reference sequence) yields GTSNPN for CDR1 and SVGIG for CDR2. V loses 1 base, J loses 12 bases, and the germline ends lie 19 bases apart. The CDR3 holds 14 amino acids from the cysteine to the phenylalanine. Kept here is only the CDR3 DNA, which spans 42 bases and is read in frame from base 1. Whole blood was collected in K2EDTA tubes by collaborating institutions according to the institutions' own protocols. Collaborator samples were shipped for TCRbeta analysis as frozen whole blood, isolated PBMCs, or DNA extracted from either sample type. Findings and caveats that apply to the study as a whole: The amount of clinical and demographic metadata varied by source and participant and was provided uncurated.

TCRbeta CDR3 regions were amplified from genomic DNA using the immunoSEQ Assay, a bias-controlled multiplex PCR. The published analysis was carried out like this. The number of nucleated cells in each sample was estimated from the amplification of reference gene primers within the assay. To quantify the absolute abundance of each unique TCRbeta CDR3 rearrangement, sequence reads were collapsed and filtered. For each sample, productive Simpson clonality was calculated by taking the square root of Simpson's diversity index across productive rearrangements. The clones in this table, taken by TCRdb from immuneACCESS, are in-frame only. Not every clone is retained; where verified, under half of the shortfall comes from an unresolved V gene, and the cause of the rest is unknown. That table gives V, J and clone size, and the DNA gave D and trimming. Present in this sample are under 250,000 clones, roughly 82% of which were seen just once. Clones ranked in the top ten supply around 14% of the sample.

In the case of this clone: The specificity of this receptor is unknown. No base-level quality is on record; no much larger clone is a single base apart.

Input material: peripheral blood. This receptor was taken from a human donor in a cohort sampled during active COVID-19. The chain joins TRBV30 to TRBJ2-1; the D segment could be TRBD2, given 6 matching bases. In nucleotides, the sequence is TGTGCCTGGAGTGGCGGGATGGGGGTCTTGAGGCAGTTCTTC. Its protein is CAWSGGMGVLRQFF.